This section outlines one TCR beta chain sequence together with its context. This sample was taken from a study of T-cell memory formation after mild COVID-19. The CDR3 has 16 residues. Unmatched junction bases numbered 8, after V lost 5 bases and J lost 1 base. CDR1 is SGHAT, CDR2 FQNNGV, per germline. Each CDR3 protein is one row after TCRdb ran MiXCR on the 5' RACE reads. The repertoire holds a few hundred thousand distinct CDR3 sequences, approximately 24% seen once, with around 8.8% in the top ten. The receptor was derived from an adult woman who had mild COVID-19 (a few samples of this study predate the infection). Cell type and time point are not known. Sequenced: PBMCs or a T cell subset sorted from them (not recorded which). The chain has TRBV11-2 and TRBJ2-3, with 8 bases that match TRBD1. In DNA, the CDR3 is TGTGCCAGCAGCCCCCCGCCGACAGGGGGCACAGATACGCAGTATTTT. Its protein product is CASSPPPTGGTDTQYF.